The T cell receptor (beta chain) under discussion was sequenced for a study of cytomegalovirus exposure and HLA in healthy donors. Details on this clone: Its antigen is as yet unknown.

The CDR3 runs to 14 residues. CDR1 and CDR2 from the germline V gene are KGHSH and LQKENI. V dropped 5 bases and J dropped 3; count of bases not matched to a gene: 4. General study findings and limits: Cytomegalovirus association was assigned to under 200 TCR beta chains.

Primers for the PCR totalled 60 Vbeta and 13 Jbeta. TCRdb keeps only in-frame clones here, not all; method: immunoSEQ multiplex PCR. The profile shows 170,000 or so clones, roughly 87% of them singletons. The source of this sequence is a man aged 45-65 years in good health and CMV-seronegative. The sample taken for sequencing was PBMCs. The chain combines TRBV18 with TRBJ1-3, with 7 positions matching TRBD1. CDR3 nucleotide sequence: TGTGCCAGCTCATCTGGGACAGTTGGAAACACCATATATTTT. The encoded protein is CASSSGTVGNTIYF.